This T cell receptor (beta chain) originates from a study of post-analysis software for immune sequencing data. Findings and limits, study-wide: Higher frequency in patients than in controls was seen for roughly 5 TRBV segments, with TRBV5-6, TRBV5-1 and TRBV20-1 among them.

Trimming stripped 11 bases from V and 5 bases from J, with 21 bases between. This CDR3 has 14 residues. CDR1 MNHEY and CDR2 SVGEGT come from the germline V gene. Unique-molecular-identifier-tagged TCR beta cDNA libraries were used. MiXCR, run by TCRdb on the PCR reads, gives a single entry per CDR3 protein. The profile shows approximately 400,000 distinct CDR3 sequences, roughly 38% of them singletons. As to this clonotype: Its antigen is undetermined.

Sequenced material: blood. The gene calls are TRBV6-2 or TRBV6-3 and TRBJ1-2; possibly TRBD1 for D (5 bases). The sequence was obtained from a girl aged 5 to 17 with multiple sclerosis. CDR3 sequence reads: CASSPPGLHYGYTF. The CDR3 bases are TGTGCCTCCTCCCCCCCGGGACTGCATTATGGCTACACCTTC.